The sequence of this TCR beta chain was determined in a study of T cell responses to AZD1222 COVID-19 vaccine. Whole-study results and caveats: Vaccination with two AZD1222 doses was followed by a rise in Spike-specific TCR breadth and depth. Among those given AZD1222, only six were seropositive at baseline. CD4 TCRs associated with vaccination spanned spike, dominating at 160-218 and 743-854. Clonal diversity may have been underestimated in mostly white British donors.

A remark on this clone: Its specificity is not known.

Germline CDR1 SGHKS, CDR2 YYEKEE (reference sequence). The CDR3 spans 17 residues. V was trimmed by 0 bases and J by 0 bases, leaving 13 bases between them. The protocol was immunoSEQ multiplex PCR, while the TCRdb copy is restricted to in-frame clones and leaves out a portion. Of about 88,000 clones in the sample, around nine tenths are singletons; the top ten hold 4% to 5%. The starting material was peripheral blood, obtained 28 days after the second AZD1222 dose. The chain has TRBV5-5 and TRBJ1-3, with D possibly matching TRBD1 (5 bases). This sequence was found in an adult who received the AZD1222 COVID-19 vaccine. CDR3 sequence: CASSLVRGGDSGNTIYF. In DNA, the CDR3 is TGTGCCAGCAGCTTGGTCCGGGGCGGCGACTCTGGAAACACCATATATTTT.